Listed below are T cell receptor beta chains from one sample, sequenced in a study of cytomegalovirus exposure and HLA in healthy donors. The assay was immunoSEQ multiplex PCR, and TCRdb's table has in-frame clones only and misses some. The table lists under 65,000 clones. Sequencing was done on a sample of PBMCs. The receptor source for this set is a woman aged 40 to 50 in good health and CMV-seronegative. CDR3s include the opening cysteine and the closing phenylalanine or tryptophan. The D gene is left open where the match is weak.

>TRBJ1-5|-|TRBV19
CAATVTDGSNQPQHF
TGTGCCGCCACAGTGACCGATGGTAGCAATCAGCCCCAGCATTTT
>TRBJ2-7|-|TRBV30
CAWPEGKDGGEQYF
TGTGCCTGGCCAGAGGGAAAGGATGGAGGCGAGCAGTACTTC
>TRBJ1-6|TRBD1|TRBV4-3
CASSQDLGQGDSPLHF
TGCGCCAGCAGCCAAGATTTGGGACAGGGTGATTCACCCCTCCACTTT
>TRBJ1-6|-|TRBV10-3
CAISDPGGDSPLHF
TGTGCCATCAGTGACCCGGGGGGCGATTCACCCCTCCACTTT
>TRBJ1-1|-|TRBV20-1
CSALGAEAFF
TGCAGTGCCTTGGGCGCTGAAGCTTTCTTT
>TRBJ2-5|TRBD1|TRBV7-9
CASSSWGQGNGETQYF
TGTGCCAGCAGCTCGTGGGGACAGGGGAATGGAGAGACCCAGTACTTC
>TRBJ1-5|-|TRBV6-5
CASSYLKGGSLQPQHF
TGTGCCAGCAGTTACCTGAAGGGGGGGAGCCTTCAGCCCCAGCATTTT
>TRBJ2-5|TRBD2|TRBV6-1
CASYRLAGGQETQYF
TGTGCCAGCTATCGACTAGCGGGGGGACAAGAGACCCAGTACTTC
>TRBJ2-1|TRBD2|TRBV19
CASSISASGSYNEQFF
TGTGCCAGTAGTATCTCGGCTAGCGGCTCCTACAATGAGCAGTTCTTC
>TRBJ1-1|-|TRBV7-9
CASSARENTEAFF
TGTGCCAGCAGCGCCAGGGAGAACACTGAAGCTTTCTTT
>TRBJ1-1|TRBD1|TRBV6-1
CASNPGQTITEAFF
TGTGCCAGCAACCCGGGACAGACCATCACTGAAGCTTTCTTT
>TRBJ1-3|TRBD1|TRBV7-9
CASSFSDRPSGNTIYF
TGTGCCAGCAGCTTCTCGGACAGGCCCTCTGGAAACACCATATATTTT
>TRBJ2-7|-|TRBV5-1
CASTRDGSAYEQYF
TGCGCCAGCACCAGGGACGGGAGCGCCTACGAGCAGTACTTC
>TRBJ1-5|-|TRBV15
CATHLGLYSNQPQHF
TGTGCCACCCACCTAGGACTTTACAGCAATCAGCCCCAGCATTTT
>TRBJ2-1|-|TRBV7-9
CASSPELALNEQFF
TGTGCCAGCAGCCCAGAATTAGCGTTGAATGAGCAGTTCTTC
>TRBJ1-2|TRBD1|TRBV19
CASQRTGAEGYGYTF
TGTGCCAGTCAACGTACAGGGGCGGAAGGCTATGGCTACACCTTC
>TRBJ2-5|-|TRBV9
CASIKRGYRETQYF
TGTGCCAGCATTAAACGGGGTTACCGGGAGACCCAGTACTTC
>TRBJ1-1|-|TRBV18
CASSFVQGESAEAFF
TGTGCCAGCTCATTTGTACAGGGCGAAAGTGCTGAAGCTTTCTTT
>TRBJ2-7|-|TRBV18
CASSPERQYEQYF
TGTGCCAGCTCCCCCGAGAGGCAATACGAGCAGTACTTC
>TRBJ1-1|-|TRBV5-6
CASSLRPLSAGTEAFF
TGTGCCAGCAGCTTGCGACCTCTTTCCGCAGGCACTGAAGCTTTCTTT